This T cell receptor beta chain derives from a study of human T cells and chemical hapten exposure. A few counts support this clonotype. Time point noted: patch test 1, 2 weeks after DPC sensitization. Treatment described: therapeutic diphenylcyclopropenone sensitization with weekly scalp DPC. A single record per CDR3 protein comes from TCRdb applying MiXCR to the RACE reads. Of 370,000 or so distinct CDR3 sequences detected, approximately 5% appear once; the ten largest clones hold around 2%. The V end was cut by 0 bases, the J end by 8 bases, with 10 bases between. This CDR3 contains 12 residues. Germline CDR1 SQVTM, CDR2 ANQGSEA.

This clonotype was sampled from a woman aged 50 to 60 with alopecia areata. Some clones in this sample may be carry-over from other donors' samples. The rearrangement links TRBV29-1 to TRBJ1-1; D remains ambiguous. The specimen was whole blood, collected in connection with sensitization to the hapten diphenylcyclopropenone (DPC). Written as DNA, the CDR3 is TGCAGCGTTGAAGATGCGGGAACCGAAGCTTTCTTT. It translates to CSVEDAGTEAFF.